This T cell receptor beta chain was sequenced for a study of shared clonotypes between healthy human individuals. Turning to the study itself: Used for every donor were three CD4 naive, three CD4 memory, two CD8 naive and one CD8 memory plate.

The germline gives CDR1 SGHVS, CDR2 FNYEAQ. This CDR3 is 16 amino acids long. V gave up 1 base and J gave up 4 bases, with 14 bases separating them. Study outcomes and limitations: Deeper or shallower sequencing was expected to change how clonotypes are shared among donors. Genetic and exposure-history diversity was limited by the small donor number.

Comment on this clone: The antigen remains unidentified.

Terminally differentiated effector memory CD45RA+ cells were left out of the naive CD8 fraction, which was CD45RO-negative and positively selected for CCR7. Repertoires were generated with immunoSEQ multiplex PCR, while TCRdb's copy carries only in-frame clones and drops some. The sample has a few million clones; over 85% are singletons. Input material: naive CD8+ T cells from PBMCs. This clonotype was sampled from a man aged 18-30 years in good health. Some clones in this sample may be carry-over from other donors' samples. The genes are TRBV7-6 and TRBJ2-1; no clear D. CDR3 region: CASSLESRVPYNEQFF. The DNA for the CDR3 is TGTGCCAGCAGCTTAGAGAGTAGGGTTCCTTACAATGAGCAGTTCTTC.